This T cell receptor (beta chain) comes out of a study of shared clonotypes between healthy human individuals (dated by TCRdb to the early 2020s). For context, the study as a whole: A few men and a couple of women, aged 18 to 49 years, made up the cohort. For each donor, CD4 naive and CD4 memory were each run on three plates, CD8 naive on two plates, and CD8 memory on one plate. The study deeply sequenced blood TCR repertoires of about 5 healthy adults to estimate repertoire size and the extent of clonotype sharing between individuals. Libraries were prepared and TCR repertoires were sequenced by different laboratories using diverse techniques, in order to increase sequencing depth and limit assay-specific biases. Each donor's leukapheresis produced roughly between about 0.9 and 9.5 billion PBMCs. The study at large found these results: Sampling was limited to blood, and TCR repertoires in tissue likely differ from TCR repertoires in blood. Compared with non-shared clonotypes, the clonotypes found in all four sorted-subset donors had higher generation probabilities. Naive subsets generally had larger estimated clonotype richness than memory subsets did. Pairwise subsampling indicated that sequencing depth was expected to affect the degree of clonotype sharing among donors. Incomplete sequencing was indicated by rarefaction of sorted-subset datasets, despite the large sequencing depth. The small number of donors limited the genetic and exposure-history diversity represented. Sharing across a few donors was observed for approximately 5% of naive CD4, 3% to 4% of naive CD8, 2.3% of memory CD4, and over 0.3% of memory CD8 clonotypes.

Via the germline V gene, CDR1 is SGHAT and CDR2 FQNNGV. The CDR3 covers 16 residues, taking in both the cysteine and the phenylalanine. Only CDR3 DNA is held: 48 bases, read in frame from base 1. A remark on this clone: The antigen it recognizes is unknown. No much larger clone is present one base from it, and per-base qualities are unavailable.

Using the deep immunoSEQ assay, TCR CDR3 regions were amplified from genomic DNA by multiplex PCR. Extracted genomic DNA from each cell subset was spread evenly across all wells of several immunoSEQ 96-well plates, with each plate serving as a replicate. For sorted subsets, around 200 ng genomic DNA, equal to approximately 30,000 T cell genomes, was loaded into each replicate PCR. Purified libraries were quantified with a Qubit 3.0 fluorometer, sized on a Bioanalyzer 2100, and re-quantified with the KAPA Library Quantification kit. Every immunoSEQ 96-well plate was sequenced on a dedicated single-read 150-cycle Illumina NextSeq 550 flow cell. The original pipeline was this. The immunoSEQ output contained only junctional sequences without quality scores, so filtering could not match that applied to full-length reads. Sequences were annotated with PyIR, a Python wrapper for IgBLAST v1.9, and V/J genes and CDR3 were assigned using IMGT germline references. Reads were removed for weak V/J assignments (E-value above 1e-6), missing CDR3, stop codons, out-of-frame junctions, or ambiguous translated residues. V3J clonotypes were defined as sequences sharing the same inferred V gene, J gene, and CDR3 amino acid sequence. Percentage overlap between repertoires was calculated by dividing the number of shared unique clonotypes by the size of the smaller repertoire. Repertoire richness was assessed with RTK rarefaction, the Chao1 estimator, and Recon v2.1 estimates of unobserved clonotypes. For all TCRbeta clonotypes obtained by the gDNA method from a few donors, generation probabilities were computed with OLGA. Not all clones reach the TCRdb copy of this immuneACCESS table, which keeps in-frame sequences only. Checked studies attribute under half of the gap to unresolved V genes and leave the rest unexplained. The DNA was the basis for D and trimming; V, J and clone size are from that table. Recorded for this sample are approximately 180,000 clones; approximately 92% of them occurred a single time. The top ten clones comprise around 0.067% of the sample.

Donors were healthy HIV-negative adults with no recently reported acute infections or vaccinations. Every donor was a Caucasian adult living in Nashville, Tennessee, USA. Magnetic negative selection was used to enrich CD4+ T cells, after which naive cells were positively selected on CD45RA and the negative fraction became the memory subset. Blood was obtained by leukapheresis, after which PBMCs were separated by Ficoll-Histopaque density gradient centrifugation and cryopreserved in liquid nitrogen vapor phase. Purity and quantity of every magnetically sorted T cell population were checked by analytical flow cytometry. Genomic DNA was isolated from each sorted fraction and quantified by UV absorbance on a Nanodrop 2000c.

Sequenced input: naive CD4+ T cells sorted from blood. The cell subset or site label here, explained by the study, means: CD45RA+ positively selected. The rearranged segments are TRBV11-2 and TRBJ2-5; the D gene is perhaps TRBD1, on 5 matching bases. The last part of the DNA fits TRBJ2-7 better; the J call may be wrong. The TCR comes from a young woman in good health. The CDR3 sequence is CASSFGLYRSSYEQYF. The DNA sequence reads TGTGCCAGCAGCTTCGGGCTATACAGGAGCTCCTACGAGCAGTACTTC.